This is a list of T cell receptor beta chains from one sample in a study of CD8 T cells in ankylosing spondylitis. TCRdb recomputed calls from the 5' RACE reads with MiXCR, one row per CDR3 protein. This repertoire shows roughly 670,000 distinct CDR3 sequences, about 20% found once; its top ten account for around 19%. Input material: blood, either unsorted or a sorted T cell fraction (not recorded which). The origin of the receptors is a male donor with ankylosing spondylitis. Each CDR3 is given with its conserved first and last residue. The D gene is left open where the match is weak. Some rows mark clone size as missing; the rest say once, few, many or name a class of expanded clone.

V gene: TRBV7-9; J gene: TRBJ2-1; D gene: TRBD2; clone size: .; CDR3 length: 14; CDR3 protein: CASSLRGEYNEQFF; CDR3 DNA: TGTGCCAGCAGCTTACGGGGGGAATACAATGAGCAGTTCTTC
V gene: TRBV25-1; J gene: TRBJ2-7; D gene: TRBD1; clone size: few; CDR3 length: 15; CDR3 protein: CASSEYRGLLDEQYF; CDR3 DNA: TGTGCCAGCAGTGAATACAGGGGGCTCCTTGACGAGCAGTACTTC
V gene: TRBV5-1; J gene: TRBJ2-2; D gene: TRBD2; clone size: few; CDR3 length: 18; CDR3 protein: CASSLELLAGEITGELFF; CDR3 DNA: TGCGCCAGCAGCTTGGAACTTCTAGCGGGGGAGATCACCGGGGAGCTGTTTTTT
V gene: TRBV15; J gene: TRBJ2-5; D gene: .; clone size: .; CDR3 length: 13; CDR3 protein: CATSRERRETQYF; CDR3 DNA: TGTGCCACCAGCAGAGAGCGACGGGAGACCCAGTACTTC
V gene: TRBV6-2/TRBV6-3; J gene: TRBJ1-1; D gene: TRBD1; clone size: .; CDR3 length: 16; CDR3 protein: CASSYKVGQTNTEAFF; CDR3 DNA: TGTGCCAGCAGTTATAAGGTGGGACAGACGAACACTGAAGCTTTCTTT
V gene: TRBV4-1; J gene: TRBJ1-4; D gene: .; clone size: .; CDR3 length: 14; CDR3 protein: CASSHTGTEEKLFF; CDR3 DNA: TGCGCCAGCAGCCACACCGGGACGGAAGAAAAACTGTTTTTT
V gene: TRBV27; J gene: TRBJ2-7; D gene: TRBD1; clone size: .; CDR3 length: 16; CDR3 protein: CASSLWAGTGTYEQYF; CDR3 DNA: TGTGCCAGCAGTTTATGGGCCGGGACAGGGACCTACGAGCAGTACTTC
V gene: TRBV18; J gene: TRBJ2-7; D gene: TRBD1; clone size: .; CDR3 length: 15; CDR3 protein: CASSPVGQGAYEQYF; CDR3 DNA: TGTGCCAGCTCACCAGTCGGACAGGGAGCCTACGAGCAGTACTTC
V gene: TRBV10-3; J gene: TRBJ1-3; D gene: TRBD1; clone size: few; CDR3 length: 15; CDR3 protein: CAIGEGQISGNTIYF; CDR3 DNA: TGTGCCATCGGAGAGGGACAGATCTCTGGAAACACCATATATTTT
V gene: TRBV12-3/TRBV12-4; J gene: TRBJ1-1; D gene: TRBD1; clone size: .; CDR3 length: 14; CDR3 protein: CASSGTAMNTEAFF; CDR3 DNA: TGTGCCAGCAGTGGGACAGCGATGAACACTGAAGCTTTCTTT
V gene: TRBV7-2; J gene: TRBJ2-2; D gene: .; clone size: .; CDR3 length: 14; CDR3 protein: CASSLWGGTGELFF; CDR3 DNA: TGTGCCAGCAGCTTATGGGGCGGCACCGGGGAGCTGTTTTTT
V gene: TRBV20-1; J gene: TRBJ1-3; D gene: TRBD1; clone size: .; CDR3 length: 16; CDR3 protein: CSATAPTGGSGNTIYF; CDR3 DNA: TGCAGTGCTACGGCTCCCACAGGGGGCTCTGGAAACACCATATATTTT
V gene: TRBV20-1; J gene: TRBJ1-2; D gene: TRBD1; clone size: few; CDR3 length: 15; CDR3 protein: CSARDDRGGFYGYTF; CDR3 DNA: TGCAGTGCCCGAGACGACAGGGGAGGGTTTTATGGCTACACCTTC
V gene: TRBV5-1; J gene: TRBJ1-3; D gene: .; clone size: .; CDR3 length: 15; CDR3 protein: CASSAGSPSGNTIYF; CDR3 DNA: TGCGCCAGCAGCGCCGGCTCACCCTCTGGAAACACCATATATTTT
V gene: TRBV20-1; J gene: TRBJ2-2; D gene: .; clone size: .; CDR3 length: 13; CDR3 protein: CSADRSNTGELFF; CDR3 DNA: TGCAGTGCCGACAGGTCGAACACCGGGGAGCTGTTTTTT
V gene: TRBV5-1; J gene: TRBJ1-1; D gene: .; clone size: few; CDR3 length: 15; CDR3 protein: CASSSDRSGGTEAFF; CDR3 DNA: TGCGCCAGCAGCTCCGACAGGTCGGGTGGGACTGAAGCTTTCTTT
V gene: TRBV20-1; J gene: TRBJ2-2; D gene: .; clone size: .; CDR3 length: 15; CDR3 protein: CSARSLEGLSGELFF; CDR3 DNA: TGCAGTGCTAGATCCCTTGAGGGGCTCTCCGGGGAGCTGTTTTTT
V gene: TRBV9; J gene: TRBJ1-2; D gene: .; clone size: few; CDR3 length: 15; CDR3 protein: CASSVEFRADYGYTF; CDR3 DNA: TGTGCCAGCAGCGTAGAATTCAGGGCGGACTATGGCTACACCTTC
V gene: TRBV29-1; J gene: TRBJ1-1; D gene: .; clone size: many; CDR3 length: 11; CDR3 protein: CSVDWGAEAFF; CDR3 DNA: TGCAGCGTTGATTGGGGCGCTGAAGCTTTCTTT
V gene: TRBV14; J gene: TRBJ1-2; D gene: TRBD1; clone size: .; CDR3 length: 16; CDR3 protein: CASSSRPGTGGSGYTF; CDR3 DNA: TGTGCCAGCAGCTCGCGACCCGGGACAGGGGGCTCTGGCTACACCTTC
V gene: TRBV6-6; J gene: TRBJ2-1; D gene: .; clone size: few; CDR3 length: 11; CDR3 protein: CASSQGGFEFF; CDR3 DNA: TGTGCCAGCAGCCAGGGGGGGTTTGAGTTCTTC
V gene: TRBV24-1; J gene: TRBJ2-2; D gene: TRBD1; clone size: .; CDR3 length: 14; CDR3 protein: CATSGQGAVGELFF; CDR3 DNA: TGTGCCACCAGTGGTCAGGGGGCGGTCGGGGAGCTGTTTTTT
V gene: TRBV25-1; J gene: TRBJ2-1; D gene: .; clone size: .; CDR3 length: 15; CDR3 protein: CASTISTGSYNEQFF; CDR3 DNA: TGTGCCAGCACTATCTCGACGGGCTCCTACAATGAGCAGTTCTTC
V gene: TRBV5-1; J gene: TRBJ2-3; D gene: .; clone size: few; CDR3 length: 15; CDR3 protein: CASSLYADSTDTQYF; CDR3 DNA: TGCGCCAGCAGCTTGTACGCGGATAGCACAGATACGCAGTATTTT
V gene: TRBV7-6; J gene: TRBJ2-3; D gene: .; clone size: .; CDR3 length: 13; CDR3 protein: CASSLEVGGMQYF; CDR3 DNA: TGTGCCAGCAGCTTAGAGGTCGGTGGGATGCAGTATTTT
V gene: TRBV24-1; J gene: TRBJ2-6; D gene: .; clone size: few; CDR3 length: 16; CDR3 protein: CATSDVQSSGANVLTF; CDR3 DNA: TGTGCCACCAGTGATGTACAGAGCTCTGGGGCCAACGTCCTGACTTTC
V gene: TRBV20-1; J gene: TRBJ2-7; D gene: TRBD2; clone size: .; CDR3 length: 15; CDR3 protein: CSARSGGPRAGEQYF; CDR3 DNA: TGCAGTGCTAGAAGCGGGGGACCCCGCGCAGGAGAGCAGTACTTC
V gene: TRBV12-3/TRBV12-4; J gene: TRBJ2-2; D gene: .; clone size: few; CDR3 length: 13; CDR3 protein: CASSFRSAGELFF; CDR3 DNA: TGTGCCAGCAGTTTTAGGTCCGCCGGGGAGCTGTTTTTT
V gene: TRBV12-3/TRBV12-4; J gene: TRBJ2-5; D gene: TRBD2; clone size: .; CDR3 length: 17; CDR3 protein: CASRAEIAGKVQETQYF; CDR3 DNA: TGTGCCAGCAGGGCGGAGATAGCGGGGAAGGTCCAAGAGACCCAGTACTTC
V gene: TRBV30; J gene: TRBJ1-2; D gene: .; clone size: few; CDR3 length: 11; CDR3 protein: CAWRAPYGYTF; CDR3 DNA: TGTGCCTGGAGAGCCCCTTATGGCTACACCTTC
V gene: TRBV20-1; J gene: TRBJ1-4; D gene: .; clone size: few; CDR3 length: 16; CDR3 protein: CSARGSLVRTNEKLFF; CDR3 DNA: TGCAGTGCTAGAGGCAGCCTAGTGAGGACTAATGAAAAACTGTTTTTT
V gene: TRBV6-1; J gene: TRBJ1-4; D gene: .; clone size: .; CDR3 length: 12; CDR3 protein: CASSEVSEKLFF; CDR3 DNA: TGTGCCAGCAGTGAAGTGAGTGAAAAACTGTTTTTT
V gene: TRBV29-1; J gene: TRBJ1-2; D gene: .; clone size: .; CDR3 length: 15; CDR3 protein: CSVAGAGSINYGYTF; CDR3 DNA: TGCAGCGTTGCGGGCGCCGGATCGATCAACTATGGCTACACCTTC
V gene: TRBV9; J gene: TRBJ2-5; D gene: TRBD1; clone size: .; CDR3 length: 16; CDR3 protein: CASSVSSGQAFETQYF; CDR3 DNA: TGTGCCAGCAGCGTTAGTTCCGGACAGGCTTTTGAGACCCAGTACTTC
V gene: TRBV20-1; J gene: TRBJ2-3; D gene: TRBD2; clone size: few; CDR3 length: 20; CDR3 protein: CSATKTLTERGGRSTDTQYF; CDR3 DNA: TGCAGTGCTACTAAGACCTTGACTGAGCGGGGGGGCCGTAGTACAGATACGCAGTATTTT
V gene: TRBV18; J gene: TRBJ1-2; D gene: TRBD1; clone size: .; CDR3 length: 17; CDR3 protein: CASSPGTVASGGYGYTF; CDR3 DNA: TGTGCCAGCTCACCCGGGACAGTGGCTTCGGGGGGCTATGGCTACACCTTC
V gene: TRBV30; J gene: TRBJ1-2; D gene: .; clone size: .; CDR3 length: 13; CDR3 protein: CAWSGYYGYGYTF; CDR3 DNA: TGTGCCTGGAGTGGGTATTATGGCTATGGCTACACCTTC
V gene: TRBV4-1; J gene: TRBJ1-2; D gene: .; clone size: many; CDR3 length: 17; CDR3 protein: CASSHTRGEGFNYGYTF; CDR3 DNA: TGCGCCAGCAGCCACACCCGGGGGGAGGGCTTTAACTATGGCTACACCTTC
V gene: TRBV28; J gene: TRBJ1-6; D gene: .; clone size: .; CDR3 length: 15; CDR3 protein: CASSTNFGQPATLHF; CDR3 DNA: TGTGCCAGCAGTACAAACTTTGGACAGCCTGCGACCCTCCACTTT
V gene: TRBV2; J gene: TRBJ2-1; D gene: .; clone size: .; CDR3 length: 12; CDR3 protein: CASSEWPDEQFF; CDR3 DNA: TGTGCCAGCAGTGAATGGCCAGATGAGCAGTTCTTC
V gene: TRBV12-3/TRBV12-4; J gene: TRBJ1-5; D gene: .; clone size: .; CDR3 length: 16; CDR3 protein: CASSLDPGRVNQPQHF; CDR3 DNA: TGTGCCAGCAGTTTAGATCCCGGCAGGGTAAATCAGCCCCAGCATTTT
V gene: TRBV24-1; J gene: TRBJ2-7; D gene: TRBD2; clone size: .; CDR3 length: 16; CDR3 protein: CATSDSGTSGFNEQYF; CDR3 DNA: TGTGCCACCAGTGATTCCGGGACTAGCGGATTCAACGAGCAGTACTTC
V gene: TRBV10-2; J gene: TRBJ1-4; D gene: .; clone size: .; CDR3 length: 14; CDR3 protein: CASRGDETGEKLFF; CDR3 DNA: TGCGCCAGCAGAGGTGACGAAACGGGTGAAAAACTGTTTTTT
V gene: TRBV12-3/TRBV12-4; J gene: TRBJ1-3; D gene: .; clone size: few; CDR3 length: 13; CDR3 protein: CASSSLDRNRIYF; CDR3 DNA: TGTGCCAGCAGTTCTCTCGACAGGAACAGGATATATTTT
V gene: TRBV12-3/TRBV12-4; J gene: TRBJ1-5; D gene: TRBD1; clone size: few; CDR3 length: 14; CDR3 protein: CASSLRDRNQPQHF; CDR3 DNA: TGTGCCAGCAGTTTAAGGGACAGGAATCAGCCCCAGCATTTT
V gene: TRBV29-1; J gene: TRBJ2-3; D gene: .; clone size: few; CDR3 length: 13; CDR3 protein: CSELDRNTDTQYF; CDR3 DNA: TGCAGCGAACTCGACAGAAACACAGATACGCAGTATTTT
V gene: TRBV12-3/TRBV12-4; J gene: TRBJ2-2; D gene: TRBD2; clone size: .; CDR3 length: 16; CDR3 protein: CASSFLLRLASGELFF; CDR3 DNA: TGTGCCAGCAGTTTTCTCCTTCGACTAGCTTCCGGGGAGCTGTTTTTT